This TCR beta chain was retrieved from a study of blood T cell repertoires in COVID-19. In the study overall: Material from acute and convalescent COVID-19 was sourced from the United States, Italy and Spain. In each case, the material was cDNA or gDNA derived from T cells, B-cell-depleted T cells, or PBMCs.

Per the original data handling: Cell counts per sample came from amplifying reference gene primers. Sequenced by immunoSEQ multiplex PCR; TCRdb stores in-frame clones only, minus some. V, J and clone size are those of that table, while D and trimming were read from the DNA. The table records over 250,000 clones, approximately 85% of them present only once. Per the germline V gene, CDR1 is SGHTA and CDR2 is FQGTGA. The V segment lost 1 base and the J segment 0 bases; nucleotides outside the gene matches: 2. CDR3 length: 16 residues. The chain is built from TRBV7-3 and TRBJ2-3, with TRBD2 matching 9 bases. The sequencing input was peripheral blood. This TCR was sampled from a middle-aged man with active or convalescent COVID-19. The CDR3 nucleotides read TGTGCCAGCAGCTTAAGCCTAGCGGGGAGCACAGATACGCAGTATTTT. This encodes CASSLSLAGSTDTQYF.